A single sample is the source of the 10 T cell receptor beta chains below, sequenced in a study of blood T cell repertoires in COVID-19 (dated by TCRdb to 2018 to 2020). Library preparation was by the immunoSEQ multiplex PCR assay. TCRdb took over this immuneACCESS table, retaining in-frame rearrangements with V and J assigned. Such tables are incomplete; in checked studies, under half of the missing clones stem from an unresolved V gene, and the remainder is unexplained. The table for this sample lists roughly 200,000 clones; around 85% of them were counted only once. The ten largest account for around 3% of the sample. The sequenced sample was peripheral blood. The receptors shown here come from a man aged 55 to 70 with acute or convalescent COVID-19.

The V call is TRBV19, the J call TRBJ2-7; D is ambiguous. Trimming left V 2 bases short and J 7 bases short, with 15 bases between. The CDR3 sequence is 14 residues long. Germline V gives CDR1 LNHDA, CDR2 SQIVND (reference sequence). CDR3 bases: TGTGCCAGTAGTATAATGGGCAGTCCGGAAGAGCAGTACTTC. It specifies CASSIMGSPEEQYF. Using reference TRBV19 and TRBJ2-7 for the parts outside the CDR3, the full variable domain is DGGITQSPKYLFRKEGQNVTLSCEQNLNHDAMYWYRQDPGQGLRLIYYSQIVNDFQKGDIAEGYSVSREKKESFPLTVTSAQKNPTAFYLCASSIMGSPEEQYFGPGTRLTVT.

The rearrangement uses TRBV18 and TRBJ2-1; D unclear. This CDR3 contains 15 residues. V lost 0 bases, J lost 2 bases, and 8 bases lay in between. Looked up from germline, CDR1 is KGHSH and CDR2 is LQKENI. Here the CDR3 DNA reads TGTGCCAGCTCACCACCGGCTAGGCCCTACAATGAGCAGTTCTTC. Encoded protein: CASSPPARPYNEQFF.

This chain connects TRBV28 to TRBJ2-2; D is ambiguous. The V gene's germline CDR1 is MDHEN and CDR2 SYDVKM. The CDR3 consists of 14 residues. Trimming cost V 1 base and J 4 bases, with 7 bases left between them. The CDR3 DNA reads as TGTGCCAGCAGTTTATTTCGGTTCACCGGGGAGCTGTTTTTT. Its protein product is CASSLFRFTGELFF. Together with reference TRBV28 and TRBJ2-2, the CDR3 gives the full variable domain: DVKVTQSSRYLVKRTGEKVFLECVQDMDHENMFWYRQDPGLGLRLIYFSYDVKMKEKGDIPEGYSVSREKKERFSLILESASTNQTSMYLCASSLFRFTGELFFGEGSRLTVL.

This clone was seen more than once but under ten times. Written as DNA, the CDR3 is TGTGCCAGCAGTTTAGAAGCGGATAGCAATCAGCCCCAGCATTTT. This encodes CASSLEADSNQPQHF. This sequence joins TRBV28 and TRBJ1-5; D is unresolved. Germline assignment: CDR1 MDHEN and CDR2 SYDVKM. CDR3 length equals 15 residues. V was trimmed by 2 bases and J by 0 bases, leaving 8 bases between them. Full variable domain (remainder filled in from reference TRBV28 and TRBJ1-5): DVKVTQSSRYLVKRTGEKVFLECVQDMDHENMFWYRQDPGLGLRLIYFSYDVKMKEKGDIPEGYSVSREKKERFSLILESASTNQTSMYLCASSLEADSNQPQHFGDGTRLSIL.

The rearrangement joins TRBV5-1 to TRBJ1-4; D gene unclear. Trimming removed 1 base at V and 6 bases at J, with 7 bases between. Germline lookup yields CDR1 SGHRS and CDR2 YFSETQ. This CDR3 contains 13 residues. CDR3 coding DNA: TGCGCCAGCAGCTTGAGGGAGGATGAAAAACTGTTTTTT. It encodes CASSLREDEKLFF.

The chain combines TRBV2 with TRBJ2-5, with 7 positions matching TRBD1. From germline, CDR1 is SNHLY and CDR2 FYNNEI. V lost 6 bases to trimming and J lost 5 bases; unmatched junction nucleotides: 9. This CDR3 contains 14 residues. The CDR3 DNA sequence: TGTGCCAGCAGCAGACAGGGACAAGACGAGACCCAGTACTTC. As protein: CASSRQGQDETQYF.

This rearrangement joins TRBV20-1 to TRBJ2-5, with D uncertain. Germline loops: CDR1 DFQATT, CDR2 SNEGSKA (reference sequence). The CDR3 runs 11 residues. V shed 6 bases and J shed 5 bases, with 10 bases lying between them. CDR3 amino acids: CSALSTETQYF. The CDR3 region has the DNA TGCAGTGCACTAAGCACCGAGACCCAGTACTTC.

The V gene is TRBV13, the J gene TRBJ2-5; 10 bases are shared with TRBD2. The germline V gene has CDR1 PRHDT and CDR2 FYEKMQ (reference sequence). The CDR3 spans 16 residues. With V trimmed by 5 bases and J by 2 bases, 8 bases remained unmatched. The CDR3 spells CASSLDWTSGQETQYF. The CDR3 nucleotides are TGTGCCAGCAGCCTAGATTGGACTAGCGGACAAGAGACCCAGTACTTC.

The rearrangement links TRBV4-1 to TRBJ2-2; D unresolved. The V gene's germline CDR1 is MGHRA and CDR2 YSYEKL. V lost 4 bases to trimming and J lost 3 bases, with 12 bases between them. The CDR3 is made up of 15 amino acids. CDR3 coding DNA: TGCGCCAGCAGCCCCAGGTATTGGGACACCGGGGAGCTGTTTTTT. Translating gives CASSPRYWDTGELFF.

The rearrangement joins TRBV5-1 to TRBJ2-2, with TRBD2 as a possible D gene (5 bases). The CDR3 contains 15 residues. V was shortened by 0 bases and J by 3 bases, with 9 bases between the two germline ends. CDR1 is SGHRS, CDR2 YFSETQ, per germline. The CDR3 sequence: CASSLDGKYTGELFF. The CDR3 DNA reads TGCGCCAGCAGCTTGGACGGGAAGTACACCGGGGAGCTGTTTTTT. Combining the CDR3 with reference TRBV5-1 and TRBJ2-2 gives the whole variable domain KAGVTQTPRYLIKTRGQQVTLSCSPISGHRSVSWYQQTPGQGLQFLFEYFSETQRNKGNFPGRFSGRQFSNSRSEMNVSTLELGDSALYLCASSLDGKYTGELFFGEGSRLTVL.